A selection of T cell receptor beta chains follows, all from one sample in a study of cytomegalovirus exposure and HLA in healthy donors. TCRdb keeps only in-frame clones here, not all; method: immunoSEQ multiplex PCR. The sample has about 120,000 clones; about 8.6% are singletons. The sample was PBMCs. Receptors were obtained from a woman between 35 and 50 years old in good health and CMV-seropositive. Both conserved end residues are part of each CDR3. The D gene is left open where the match is weak. Some rows mark clone size as missing; the rest say once, few, many or name a class of expanded clone.

V: TRBV7-6; J: TRBJ1-2; D: NA; size: few; DNA: TGTGCCAGCAGCGCAGGTGGCGGACACCCGACGATCATTCGCTTC; CDR3: CASSAGGGHPTIIRF
V: TRBV19; J: TRBJ1-2; D: NA; size: few; DNA: TGTGCCAGTACCCCGACAGGCAGGGCGCATATCGCGGACTATGGCTACACCTTC; CDR3: CASTPTGRAHIADYGYTF
V: TRBV2; J: TRBJ1-2; D: NA; size: NA; DNA: TGTGCCAGCTGTCAGGGGAACGATGGCTACACCTTC; CDR3: CASCQGNDGYTF
V: TRBV18; J: TRBJ2-3; D: NA; size: NA; DNA: TGTGCCAGCTCTCCGGAGGCAGATACGCAGTATTTT; CDR3: CASSPEADTQYF
V: TRBV7-7; J: TRBJ2-7; D: NA; size: NA; DNA: TGTGCCAGCAGCTTAGACACGGAGACCTACGAGCAGTACTTC; CDR3: CASSLDTETYEQYF
V: TRBV5-8; J: TRBJ2-1; D: NA; size: few; DNA: TGTGCCAGCAGCTTGGGGGCTACAGAATACAATGAGCAGTTCTTC; CDR3: CASSLGATEYNEQFF
V: TRBV9; J: TRBJ2-3; D: NA; size: NA; DNA: TGTGCCAGCAGCGGGGAGGGGGGGAAAAACACAGATACGCAGTATTTT; CDR3: CASSGEGGKNTDTQYF
V: TRBV7-3; J: TRBJ1-2; D: NA; size: NA; DNA: TGTGCCAGCAGCTTGCGACCAGGGGCTAAGCAGAACGCGTCGGGCTACACCTTC; CDR3: CASSLRPGAKQNASGYTF
V: TRBV5-1; J: TRBJ2-3; D: NA; size: NA; DNA: TGCGCCAGCAGCTTGCCGGGGGGCCTCGCAGATACGCAGTATTTT; CDR3: CASSLPGGLADTQYF
V: TRBV19; J: TRBJ2-2; D: TRBD2; size: few; DNA: TGTGCCAGTAGTATGGGAGGGACCGGGGAGCTGTTTTTT; CDR3: CASSMGGTGELFF
V: TRBV6-5; J: TRBJ2-7; D: NA; size: few; DNA: TGTGCCAGCACAAACGGAGGCAGAGAGCAGTACTTC; CDR3: CASTNGGREQYF
V: TRBV19; J: TRBJ1-6; D: TRBD1; size: few; DNA: TGTGCCAGTAGTACACTTACCGGGACAGCTAATTCACCCCTCCACTTT; CDR3: CASSTLTGTANSPLHF
V: TRBV10-3; J: TRBJ1-3; D: NA; size: NA; DNA: TGTGCCATCAGTGGTCTCGGGGGGCCATCCTCTGGAAACACCATATATTTT; CDR3: CAISGLGGPSSGNTIYF
V: TRBV7-3; J: TRBJ2-1; D: TRBD1; size: NA; DNA: TGTGCCAGCAGCTCCCCCGGGACAGGGGGTAGTAATGAGCAGTTCTTC; CDR3: CASSSPGTGGSNEQFF
V: TRBV28; J: TRBJ2-7; D: NA; size: few; DNA: TGTGCCAGCAGTTCTACCTACGAGCAGTACTTC; CDR3: CASSSTYEQYF
V: TRBV27; J: TRBJ1-2; D: NA; size: few; DNA: TGTGCCAGCAGTTTGACTCGACAGAACTATGGCTACACCTTC; CDR3: CASSLTRQNYGYTF
V: TRBV5-4; J: TRBJ1-4; D: NA; size: few; DNA: TGTGCCAGCAGCCGTACAGGGAGTGGTGAAAAACTGTTTTTT; CDR3: CASSRTGSGEKLFF
V: TRBV7-9; J: TRBJ2-1; D: TRBD1; size: few; DNA: TGTGCCAGCAGCCCGACAGGGTTCAATGAGCAGTTCTTC; CDR3: CASSPTGFNEQFF